These 16 T cell receptor beta chains share one sample of origin, sequenced in a study of identical twins. From the 5' RACE reads, TCRdb called clonotypes with MiXCR, one entry per CDR3 protein. The sample contains 500,000 or so distinct CDR3 sequences, approximately 15% of which appear only once. A further study also used this sample, focusing on yellow fever vaccine responses in identical twins.

Sequencing was done on a sample of CD4+ T cells sorted from blood. The receptors were gathered from a young woman in good health.

This clonotype was found a few times. The chain recombines TRBV24-1 with TRBJ2-3, with D possibly matching TRBD2 (6 bases). Trimming cost V 4 bases and J 2 bases, with 12 bases left between them. Per the germline V gene, CDR1 is KGHDR and CDR2 is SFDVKD. The CDR3 covers 15 residues. The chain's CDR3 is CATSDPTRDTDTQYF. The DNA for the CDR3 is TGTGCCACCAGTGACCCGACTAGAGACACAGATACGCAGTATTTT.

V usage is TRBV7-2 and J usage is TRBJ2-7; 9 positions agree with TRBD1. Trimming took 8 bases from V and 2 from J; bases not matched to a gene: 7. CDR3 length equals 14 residues. Germline CDR1 and CDR2: SGHTA and FQGNSA. Here the CDR3 DNA reads TGTGCCAGCCAACCGGGGACAGGGCCCTACGAGCAGTACTTC. The encoded protein is CASQPGTGPYEQYF.

The sample holds a few counts of this clonotype. The chain has TRBV12-3 or TRBV12-4 and TRBJ2-4; 8 bases are shared with TRBD1. J was trimmed by 7 bases and V by 3 bases; bases with no gene match: 20. The CDR3 has 19 amino acids. The CDR3 loop reads CASSFTSLIRQGRFNIQYF. The CDR3 nucleotides are TGTGCCAGCAGTTTCACCTCTTTAATTAGACAGGGGAGATTTAACATTCAGTACTTC.

Remarks on this clonotype: This may come from a read error, since a much larger clone is one base off. The V gene is TRBV12-3 or TRBV12-4, the J gene TRBJ2-3, with 9 positions matching TRBD2. The CDR3 contains 16 residues. V dropped 6 bases and J dropped 4; count of bases not matched to a gene: 11. The CDR3 DNA reads as TGTGCCAGCAGGTTGGGGCGGGGGGGCCTGGCAGATACGCAGTATTTT. Translating it yields CASRLGRGGLADTQYF.

The genes are TRBV9 and TRBJ2-1; TRBD2 matches at 14 bases. Germline V gene sequence: CDR1 SGDLS, CDR2 YYNGEE. V lost 2 bases and J lost 5; bases outside the gene matches: 9. The CDR3 covers 18 residues. CDR3 loop: CASSVGLAGETGHNEQFF. CDR3 sequence (DNA): TGTGCCAGCAGCGTGGGACTAGCGGGGGAGACGGGCCACAATGAGCAGTTCTTC.

The table lists this clonotype with many counts. The rearrangement links TRBV29-1 to TRBJ2-1; tentatively, D is TRBD2 (7 bases). The CDR3 spans 14 residues. The germline CDR1 and CDR2 sequences are SQVTM and ANQGSEA. Trimming left V 6 bases short and J 4 bases short, with 16 bases between. CDR3 protein: CSVGASGQYNEQFF. CDR3 nucleotide sequence: TGCAGCGTGGGGGCTAGCGGACAATACAATGAGCAGTTCTTC.

This clonotype turned up a few times. The CDR3 coding sequence is TGCGCCAGCAGCTTGGAGCATTTGGAGCTGTTTTTT. The encoded protein is CASSLEHLELFF. The chain links TRBV5-1 to TRBJ2-2; no clear D gene. Germline V lookup: CDR1 SGHRS, CDR2 YFSETQ. Trimming took 0 bases from V and 10 from J, leaving 7 bases between them. The CDR3 extends over 12 amino acids.

This clonotype has more than one count but fewer than ten. The chain employs TRBV6-5 and TRBJ2-7; D is tentatively TRBD1 or TRBD2 (5 bases each). CDR1 is MNHEY and CDR2 is SVGAGI in the germline V gene. This CDR3 has 15 residues. Trimming removed 0 bases from V and 4 bases from J, with 13 bases in between. CDR3 region: CASSYSSTGQYEQYF. The CDR3 DNA reads TGTGCCAGCAGTTACTCGTCCACGGGGCAGTACGAGCAGTACTTC.

Of note for this clonotype: Germline is not matched at one junction end, which may reflect a read error. The rearrangement uses TRBV18 and TRBJ2-1; tentative D call: TRBD2 (6 bases). CDR1 is KGHSH, CDR2 LQKENI, per germline. There are 12 residues in the CDR3. The CDR3 DNA reads TGTGTCAGCTCCACCGGGGGCAATGAGCAGTTCTTC. Translating it yields CVSSTGGNEQFF. Looking up the rest from reference TRBV18 and TRBJ2-1 gives the full variable domain: NAGVMQNPRHLVRRRGQEARLRCSPMKGHSHVYWYRQLPEEGLKFMVYLQKENIIDESGMPKERFSAEFPKEGPSILRIQQVVRGDSAAYFCVSSTGGNEQFFGPGTRLTVL.

The chain couples TRBV28 to TRBJ2-3, with 10 bases aligning to TRBD1. After removal of 0 bases from V and 0 bases from J, the junction contained 3 bases not matched to a gene. The germline V gene encodes CDR1 MDHEN and CDR2 SYDVKM. The CDR3 extends over 17 amino acids. The CDR3 nucleotides are TGTGCCAGCAGTTTATGGGACAGGGGGGAAAGCACAGATACGCAGTATTTT. Encoded protein: CASSLWDRGESTDTQYF. The full variable domain, with the rest looked up from reference TRBV28 and TRBJ2-3, is DVKVTQSSRYLVKRTGEKVFLECVQDMDHENMFWYRQDPGLGLRLIYFSYDVKMKEKGDIPEGYSVSREKKERFSLILESASTNQTSMYLCASSLWDRGESTDTQYFGPGTRLTVL.

The chain recombines TRBV10-3 with TRBJ2-3, with TRBD2 as a possible D gene (6 bases). The V gene's germline CDR1 is ENHRY and CDR2 SYGVKD. Trimming stripped 8 bases from V and 2 bases from J, with 23 bases between. This CDR3 contains 17 residues. CDR3: CAIQARGSIGDTDTQYF. The DNA for the CDR3 is TGTGCCATCCAGGCACGGGGGAGTATCGGGGACACAGATACGCAGTATTTT.

This clonotype was found many times. The J gene is TRBJ1-5, the V gene TRBV12-3 or TRBV12-4; D gene unclear. V lost 4 bases to trimming and J lost 3 bases, with 13 bases between them. The CDR3 sequence is 15 residues long. CDR3 protein: CASSSGTGFNQPQHF. CDR3 in DNA: TGTGCCAGCAGTTCAGGCACGGGGTTCAATCAGCCCCAGCATTTT.

The genes are TRBV2 and TRBJ2-2; 8 bases fit TRBD1. Germline trimming cut 6 bases from V and 7 bases from J; bases unmatched to any gene: 7. Germline CDR1 SNHLY, CDR2 FYNNEI. The CDR3 runs 14 residues. The CDR3 is CASSETGVVGELFF. In DNA, the CDR3 is TGTGCCAGCAGCGAGACAGGGGTTGTCGGGGAGCTGTTTTTT.

The chain employs TRBV6-2 or TRBV6-3 and TRBJ2-7; 11 bases fit TRBD2. The germline CDR1 and CDR2 sequences are MNHEY and SVGEGT. The CDR3 spans 14 residues. V trimming: 7 bases; J trimming: 5 bases; junction bases outside the gene matches: 7. CDR3 loop: CASIDSGRDNEQYF. CDR3 DNA sequence: TGTGCCAGCATCGATAGCGGGAGGGATAACGAGCAGTACTTC.

Written as DNA, the CDR3 is TGTGCCAGCAGCTCCCGGACTAGCCCCTACGAGCAGTACTTC. Residues: CASSSRTSPYEQYF. V and J are TRBV7-2 and TRBJ2-7; TRBD2 agrees at 8 bases. V was clipped by 4 bases and J by 2 bases; unmatched bases: 4. CDR3 length equals 14 residues. From germline, CDR1 is SGHTA and CDR2 FQGNSA.

This clonotype was seen repeatedly, ten times or more. This sequence joins TRBV2 and TRBJ1-1; tentative D call: TRBD1 (5 bases). V was shortened by 7 bases and J by 1 base, with 7 bases between the two germline ends. This CDR3 spans 12 amino acids. CDR1 and CDR2 (germline): SNHLY, FYNNEI. The CDR3 DNA is TGTGCCAGCACTACAGGGAACACTGAAGCTTTCTTT. Protein product: CASTTGNTEAFF.